The source of this T cell receptor (beta chain) is a study of blood T cell repertoires in COVID-19. Looking at the study overall: Samples came from the United States, Italy and Spain, spanning acute and convalescent COVID-19.

In the authors' workflow: Cell counts per sample came from amplifying reference gene primers. Clones were sequenced by immunoSEQ multiplex PCR, and TCRdb holds only the in-frame ones, with some missing. V and J calls and clone size come straight from that table; D and trimming were deduced from the DNA. The sample lists over 130,000 clones; roughly 80% were seen once. The sample taken for sequencing was peripheral blood. The receptor's source is a man aged 50-60 years with acute or convalescent COVID-19.

CDR3 sequence reads: CASSPQLGDGANVLTF. The DNA for the CDR3 is TGCGCCAGCAGCCCCCAATTAGGGGATGGGGCCAACGTCCTGACTTTC. The J gene is TRBJ2-6, the V gene TRBV5-1; the D gene is possibly TRBD1 (5 bases). The V and J ends lost 4 bases and 3 bases respectively, with 14 bases between them. CDR1 is SGHRS and CDR2 is YFSETQ in the germline V gene. The CDR3 loop spans 16 amino acids.